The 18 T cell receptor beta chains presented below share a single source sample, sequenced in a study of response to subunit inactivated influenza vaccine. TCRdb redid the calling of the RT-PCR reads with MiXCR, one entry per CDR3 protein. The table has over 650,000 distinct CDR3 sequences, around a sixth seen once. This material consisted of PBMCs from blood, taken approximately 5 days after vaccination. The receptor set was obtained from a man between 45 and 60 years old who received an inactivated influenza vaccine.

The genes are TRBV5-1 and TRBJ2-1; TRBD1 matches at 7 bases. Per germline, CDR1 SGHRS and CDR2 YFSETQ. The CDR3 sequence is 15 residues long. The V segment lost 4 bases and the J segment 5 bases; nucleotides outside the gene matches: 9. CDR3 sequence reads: CASSRTGRTDNEQFF. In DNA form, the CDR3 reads TGCGCCAGCAGCCGGACAGGCCGCACCGACAATGAGCAGTTCTTC. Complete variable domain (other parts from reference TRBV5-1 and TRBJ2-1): KAGVTQTPRYLIKTRGQQVTLSCSPISGHRSVSWYQQTPGQGLQFLFEYFSETQRNKGNFPGRFSGRQFSNSRSEMNVSTLELGDSALYLCASSRTGRTDNEQFFGPGTRLTVL.

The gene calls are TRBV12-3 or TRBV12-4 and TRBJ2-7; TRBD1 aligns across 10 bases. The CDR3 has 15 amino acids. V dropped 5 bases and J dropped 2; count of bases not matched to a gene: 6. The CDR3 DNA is TGTGCCAGCAGTCCCCGGACAGGGGGAGCCTACGAGCAGTACTTC. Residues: CASSPRTGGAYEQYF.

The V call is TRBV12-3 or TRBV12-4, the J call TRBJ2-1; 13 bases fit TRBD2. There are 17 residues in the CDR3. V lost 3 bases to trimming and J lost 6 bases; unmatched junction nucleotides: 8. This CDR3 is CASSFGLGLAGTNEQFF. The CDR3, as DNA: TGTGCCAGCAGTTTCGGGTTGGGACTAGCGGGGACCAATGAGCAGTTCTTC.

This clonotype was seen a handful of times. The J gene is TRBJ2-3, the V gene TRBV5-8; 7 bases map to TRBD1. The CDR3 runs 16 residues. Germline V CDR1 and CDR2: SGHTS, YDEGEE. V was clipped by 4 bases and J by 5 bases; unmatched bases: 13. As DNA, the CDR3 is TGTGCCAGCAGCACGCCCGGGACAGTATTCGGAGATACGCAGTATTTT. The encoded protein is CASSTPGTVFGDTQYF.

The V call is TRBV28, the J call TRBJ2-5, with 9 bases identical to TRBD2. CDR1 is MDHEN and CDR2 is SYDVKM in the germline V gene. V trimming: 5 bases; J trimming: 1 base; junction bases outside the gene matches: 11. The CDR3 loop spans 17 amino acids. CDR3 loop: CASSQFQLAGGQETQYF. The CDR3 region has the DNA TGTGCCAGCAGTCAATTCCAACTAGCGGGTGGCCAAGAGACCCAGTACTTC.

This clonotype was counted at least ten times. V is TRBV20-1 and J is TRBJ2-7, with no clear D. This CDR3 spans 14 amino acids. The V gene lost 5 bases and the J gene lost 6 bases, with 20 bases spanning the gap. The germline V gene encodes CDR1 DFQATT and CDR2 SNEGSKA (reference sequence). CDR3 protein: CSARAAQRVFEQYF. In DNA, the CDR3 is TGCAGTGCTCGAGCCGCACAGAGAGTCTTCGAGCAGTACTTC.

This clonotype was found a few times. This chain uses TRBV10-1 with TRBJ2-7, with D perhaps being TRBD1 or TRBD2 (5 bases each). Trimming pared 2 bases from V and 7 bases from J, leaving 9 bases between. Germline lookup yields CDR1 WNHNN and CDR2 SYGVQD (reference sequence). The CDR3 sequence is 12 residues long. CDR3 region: CASSEAGTEQYF. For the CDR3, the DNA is TGCGCCAGCAGTGAGGCAGGGACGGAGCAGTACTTC.

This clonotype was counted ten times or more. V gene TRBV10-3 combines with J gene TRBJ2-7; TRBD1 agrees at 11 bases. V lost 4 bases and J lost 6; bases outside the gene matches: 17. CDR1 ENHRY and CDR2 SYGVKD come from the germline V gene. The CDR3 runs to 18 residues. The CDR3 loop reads CAISGGTGGQRTPREQYF. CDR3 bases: TGTGCCATCAGTGGAGGGACAGGGGGTCAACGGACCCCACGCGAGCAGTACTTC.

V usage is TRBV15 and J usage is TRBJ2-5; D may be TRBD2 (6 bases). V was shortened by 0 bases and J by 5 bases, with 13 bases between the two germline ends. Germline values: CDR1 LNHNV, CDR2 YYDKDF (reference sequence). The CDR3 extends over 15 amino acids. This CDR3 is CATSRDTGTWETQYF. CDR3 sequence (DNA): TGTGCCACCAGCAGAGACACCGGGACTTGGGAGACCCAGTACTTC.

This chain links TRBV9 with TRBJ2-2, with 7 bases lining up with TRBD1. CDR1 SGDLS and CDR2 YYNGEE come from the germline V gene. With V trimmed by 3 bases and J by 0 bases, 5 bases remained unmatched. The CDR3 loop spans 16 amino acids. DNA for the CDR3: TGTGCCAGCAGCGCTCCAGGGGGTTCGAACACCGGGGAGCTGTTTTTT. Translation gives CASSAPGGSNTGELFF.

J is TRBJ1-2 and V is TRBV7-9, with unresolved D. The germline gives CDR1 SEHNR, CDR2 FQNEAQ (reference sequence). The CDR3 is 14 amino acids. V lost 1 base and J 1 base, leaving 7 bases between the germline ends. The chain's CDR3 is CASSLEGGNYGYTF. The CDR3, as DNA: TGTGCCAGCAGCTTAGAGGGTGGTAACTATGGCTACACCTTC.

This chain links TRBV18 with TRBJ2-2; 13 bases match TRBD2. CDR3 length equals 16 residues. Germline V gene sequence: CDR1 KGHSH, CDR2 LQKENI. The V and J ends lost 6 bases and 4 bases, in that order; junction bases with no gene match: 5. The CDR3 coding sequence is TGTGCCAGCTCCGAGGGACTAGCGGGGTTCACCGGGGAGCTGTTTTTT. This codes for CASSEGLAGFTGELFF.

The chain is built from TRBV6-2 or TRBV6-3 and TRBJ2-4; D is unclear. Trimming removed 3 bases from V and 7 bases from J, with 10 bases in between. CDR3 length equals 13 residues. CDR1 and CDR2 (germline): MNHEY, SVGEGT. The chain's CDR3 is CASSYQMRNIQYF. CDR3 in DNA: TGTGCCAGCAGTTATCAGATGAGGAACATTCAGTACTTC.

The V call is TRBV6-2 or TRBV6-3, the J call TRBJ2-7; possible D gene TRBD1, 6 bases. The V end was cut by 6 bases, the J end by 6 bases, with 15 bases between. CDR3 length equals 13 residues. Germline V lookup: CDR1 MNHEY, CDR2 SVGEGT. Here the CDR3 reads CASRAQRTAEQYF. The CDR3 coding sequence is TGTGCCAGCAGGGCGCAGAGGACAGCCGAGCAGTACTTC.

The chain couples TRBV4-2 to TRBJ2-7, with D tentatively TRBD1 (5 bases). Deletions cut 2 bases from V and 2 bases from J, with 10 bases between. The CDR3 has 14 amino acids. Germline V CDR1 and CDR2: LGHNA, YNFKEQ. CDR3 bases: TGTGCCAGCAGCCAAAGCTCGACAGCCTACGAGCAGTACTTC. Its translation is CASSQSSTAYEQYF.

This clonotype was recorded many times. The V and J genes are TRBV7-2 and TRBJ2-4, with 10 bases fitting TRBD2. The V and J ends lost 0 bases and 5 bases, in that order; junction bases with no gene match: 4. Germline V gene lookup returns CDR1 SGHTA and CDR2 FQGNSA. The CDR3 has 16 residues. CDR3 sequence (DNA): TGTGCCAGCAGCTTAGCACAGCGGGGGGGACAAAACATTCAGTACTTC. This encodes CASSLAQRGGQNIQYF.

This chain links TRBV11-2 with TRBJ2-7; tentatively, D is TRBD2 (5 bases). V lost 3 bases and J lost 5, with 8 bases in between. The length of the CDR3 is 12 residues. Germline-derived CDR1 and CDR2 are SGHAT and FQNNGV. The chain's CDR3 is CASSFEGHEQYF. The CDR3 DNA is TGTGCCAGCAGCTTCGAGGGCCACGAGCAGTACTTC.

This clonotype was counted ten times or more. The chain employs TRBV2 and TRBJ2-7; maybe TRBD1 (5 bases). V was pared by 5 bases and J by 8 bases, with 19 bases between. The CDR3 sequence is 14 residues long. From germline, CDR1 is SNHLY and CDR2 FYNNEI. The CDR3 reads CASSTQGGAPQQYF. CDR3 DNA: TGTGCCAGCAGTACCCAGGGCGGCGCCCCCCAGCAGTACTTC. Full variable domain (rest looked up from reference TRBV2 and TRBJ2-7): EPEVTQTPSHQVTQMGQEVILRCVPISNHLYFYWYRQILGQKVEFLVSFYNNEISEKSEIFDDQFSVERPDGSNFTLKIRSTKLEDSAMYFCASSTQGGAPQQYFGPGTRLTVT.